One TCR beta chain is described in this entry. Its antigen is currently not known. Base qualities were left out, and no much larger clone turns up one base away. The source of the sample is a study (dated by TCRdb to 2022 to 2024). The paper as a whole reports these results and caveats: Further investigation, including longitudinal sampling and assessment of a control group, is stated by the authors to be required.

PBMCs were separated from peripheral blood, and TCR beta sequencing was performed on genomic DNA obtained from unsorted PBMCs. Survey-level sequencing on the immunoSEQ platform was used to profile the TCR beta chain repertoires. Concerning the study's data processing: Repertoire diversity was quantified as the inverse Simpson index, and CDR3 amino acid length spectratypes and V-J pairing frequencies were compared. Clonotypes specific to SARS-CoV-2, CMV, influenza A and EBV were annotated by matching TCR beta CDR3 sequences against VDJdb. In its TCRdb copy, this immuneACCESS table keeps in-frame sequences only and misses some clones. Where compared with another copy, unresolved V genes explain less than half of these, and the others have no known cause. V, J and clone size are those of that table, while D and trimming were read from the DNA. In this sample the table shows 45,000 to 55,000 clones, approximately 93% of which occur a single time. Over 8.5% of the sample is taken by the ten largest.

This TCR was recovered from a man in his forties with rheumatoid arthritis. Sequences were obtained from PBMCs.

The DNA sequence reads TGTGCCAGCTCACCAACGGACAGGGCACCCAAAAACATTCAGTACTTC. It codes for CASSPTDRAPKNIQYF. The V gene is TRBV18 and the J gene is TRBJ2-4; 8 nucleotides in the junction match TRBD1. Including the terminal cysteine and phenylalanine, the CDR3 comprises 16 residues. Of all the DNA, just the CDR3 is kept, 48 bases in frame from base 1. The CDR1 and CDR2 encoded by the germline V gene are KGHSH and LQKENI. V trim: 2 bases; J trim: 2 bases; unmatched bases: 5.